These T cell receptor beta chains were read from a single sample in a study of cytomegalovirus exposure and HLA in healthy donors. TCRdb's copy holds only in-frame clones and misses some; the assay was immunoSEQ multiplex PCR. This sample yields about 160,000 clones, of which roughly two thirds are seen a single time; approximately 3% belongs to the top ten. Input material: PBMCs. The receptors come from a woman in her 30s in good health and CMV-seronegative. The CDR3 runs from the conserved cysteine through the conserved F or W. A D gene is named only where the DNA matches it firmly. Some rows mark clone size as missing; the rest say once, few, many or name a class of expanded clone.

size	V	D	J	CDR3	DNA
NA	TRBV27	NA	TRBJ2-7	CASSLSRGEQYF	TGTGCCAGCAGTTTATCCCGCGGCGAGCAGTACTTC
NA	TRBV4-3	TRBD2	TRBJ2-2	CASSQDLIAGYTGELFF	TGCGCCAGCAGCCAAGATTTAATAGCGGGGTACACCGGGGAGCTGTTTTTT
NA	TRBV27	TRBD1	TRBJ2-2	CASSPGQDTGELFF	TGTGCCAGCAGTCCCGGACAGGACACCGGGGAGCTGTTTTTT
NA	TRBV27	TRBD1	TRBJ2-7	CASSTGQLYEQYF	TGTGCCAGCAGTACGGGACAGCTCTACGAGCAGTACTTC
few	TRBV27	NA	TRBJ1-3	CASSRGVSSGNTIYF	TGTGCCAGCAGTCGGGGGGTTTCCTCTGGAAACACCATATATTTT
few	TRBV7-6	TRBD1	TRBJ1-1	CASSTGQGTNTEAFF	TGTGCCAGCAGCACGGGACAGGGCACGAACACTGAAGCTTTCTTT
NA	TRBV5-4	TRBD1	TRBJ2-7	CASSIPGGTYEQYF	TGTGCCAGCAGCATTCCAGGGGGCACCTACGAGCAGTACTTC
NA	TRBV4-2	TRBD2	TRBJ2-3	CASSQGQLAGGTDTQYF	TGTGCCAGCAGCCAAGGTCAACTAGCGGGTGGCACAGATACGCAGTATTTT
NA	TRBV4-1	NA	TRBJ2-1	CASSPFSGDSYNEQFF	TGCGCCAGCAGCCCCTTTTCGGGGGATTCCTACAATGAGCAGTTCTTC
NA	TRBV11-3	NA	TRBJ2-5	CASSLGEGGQETQYF	TGTGCCAGCAGCTTAGGGGAAGGGGGCCAAGAGACCCAGTACTTC
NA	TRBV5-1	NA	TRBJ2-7	CASTQGINYEQYF	TGCGCCAGCACCCAGGGGATTAACTACGAGCAGTACTTC
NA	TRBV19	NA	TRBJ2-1	CASSGRVQMHNEQFF	TGTGCCAGTAGTGGCCGGGTCCAAATGCACAATGAGCAGTTCTTC
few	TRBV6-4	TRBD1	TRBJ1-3	CATVPGQGDYGNTIYF	TGTGCCACCGTCCCGGGACAGGGGGACTATGGAAACACCATATATTTT
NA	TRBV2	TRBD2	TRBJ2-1	CASNILADYNEQFF	TGTGCCAGCAATATACTAGCGGACTACAATGAGCAGTTCTTC
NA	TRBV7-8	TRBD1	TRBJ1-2	CASSLTGQLYGYTF	TGTGCCAGCAGCTTGACGGGACAGCTCTATGGCTACACCTTC
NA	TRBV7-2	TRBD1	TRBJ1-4	CASSLSVGQVVEKLFF	TGTGCCAGCAGCTTATCCGTTGGACAGGTCGTTGAAAAACTGTTTTTT
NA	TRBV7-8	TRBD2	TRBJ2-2	CATALAGPYTGELFF	TGTGCCACCGCCCTAGCGGGGCCCTACACCGGGGAGCTGTTTTTT
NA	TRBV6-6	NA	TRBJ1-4	CASSSRATNEKLFF	TGTGCCAGCAGTTCGAGGGCAACTAATGAAAAACTGTTTTTT